These 20 T cell receptor beta chains came from one sample sequenced in a study of molecular identifiers for immune sequencing clone quantification. TCRdb analysed the PCR reads with MiXCR anew, one entry per CDR3 protein. The data show a few hundred thousand distinct CDR3 sequences, 24% seen once. The sample was naive CD8+ T cells from blood, with Jurkat cell RNA spiked in. Subset: FACS-sorted CD8+CD4-CCR7+CD45RA+ naive T cells. Receptor source: a human donor in good health. Some libraries in this study had Jurkat cell RNA spiked in.

A note on this clonotype: A read error may be the cause here, since a much bigger clone is one base away. The V call is TRBV7-9, the J call TRBJ2-5; 8 nucleotides align to TRBD2. The V gene's germline CDR1 is SEHNR and CDR2 FQNEAQ (reference sequence). This CDR3 spans 16 amino acids. The CDR3 sequence is CASSSISGSQQEAQYF. CDR3 DNA: TGTGCCAGCAGCTCGATAAGCGGGAGCCAGCAAGAGGCCCAGTACTTC.

This clonotype has just a few counts. The gene calls are TRBV2 and TRBJ1-5; D unclear. V was pared by 5 bases and J by 7 bases, with 12 bases between. The CDR3 covers 13 residues. CDR1 is SNHLY, CDR2 FYNNEI, per germline. The CDR3 bases are TGTGCCAGCAGTTTCCTCTTTGGCCAGCCCCAGCATTTT. This sequence encodes CASSFLFGQPQHF.

For the CDR3, the DNA is TGTGCCAGCAGTACCGGGGAGGAGGTCCATCAGCCCCAGCATTTT. Its protein is CASSTGEEVHQPQHF. The rearrangement uses TRBV2 and TRBJ1-5; D is unresolved. Trimming stripped 5 bases from V and 5 bases from J, with 16 bases between. Germline CDR1 is SNHLY and CDR2 is FYNNEI. The CDR3 consists of 15 residues.

J is TRBJ1-3 and V is TRBV4-3; D uncertain. Germline V CDR1 and CDR2: LGHNA, YSLEER. The CDR3 runs 16 residues. V was clipped by 0 bases and J by 3 bases, with 12 bases between them. The CDR3 loop reads CASSQESSRIGNTIYF. In DNA form, the CDR3 reads TGCGCCAGCAGCCAAGAATCGAGCCGGATTGGAAACACCATATATTTT.

As regards this clonotype: Given a much more abundant clone one base away, this may be a read error. This chain connects TRBV29-1 to TRBJ2-3; D gene ambiguous. V was pared by 0 bases and J by 2 bases, with 3 bases between. Per germline, CDR1 SQVTM and CDR2 ANQGSEA. The CDR3 contains 12 residues. The CDR3, as DNA: TGCAGCGTTGAAGAATTCACAGATACGCAGTATTTT. It specifies CSVEEFTDTQYF.

The sample holds a few counts of this clonotype. V is TRBV6-9 and J is TRBJ1-5; perhaps TRBD1 as D (5 bases). Germline CDR1 reads MNHGY; CDR2 reads SVAAGI. V lost 6 bases and J lost 2, with 17 bases in between. The CDR3 sequence is 16 residues long. Here the CDR3 DNA reads TGTGCCAGCAGAAAACTAGGACATTCCGGCAATCAGCCCCAGCATTTT. It specifies CASRKLGHSGNQPQHF.

A few counts support this clonotype. The chain recombines TRBV27 with TRBJ1-4; D gene ambiguous. Germline V gene data show CDR1 as MNHEY and CDR2 as SMNVEV (reference sequence). This CDR3 contains 17 residues. V was trimmed by 5 bases and J by 0 bases, leaving 16 bases between them. The DNA of the CDR3 is TGTGCCAGCAGTACCTGGACCGATTCTACAACTAATGAAAAACTGTTTTTT. It translates to CASSTWTDSTTNEKLFF.

As concerns this clonotype: A single base separates this from a much larger clone, so it may be a read error. The chain has TRBV19 and TRBJ1-2; TRBD1 matches 8 bases. The CDR3 spans 15 residues. Germline values: CDR1 LNHDA, CDR2 SQIVND (reference sequence). The CDR3 loop is CASSKEGRGPGGYAF. DNA of the CDR3: TGTGCCAGTAGTAAAGAGGGCAGGGGGCCCGGTGGCTACGCCTTC.

There are a few counts of this clonotype. Its ends do not fully match the called genes, so a read error is possible. V is TRBV7-9 and J is TRBJ2-5; D is unclear. The CDR3 spans 13 residues. Germline loops: CDR1 SEHNR, CDR2 FQNEAQ (reference sequence). CDR3 bases: TGTGCCAGCAGCTTAGAGCTCCAAGAGACCCTGTACTTC. Translated: CASSLELQETLYF.

Many counts were recorded for this clonotype. V is TRBV4-1 and J is TRBJ2-1; TRBD1 matches at 9 bases. From germline, CDR1 is MGHRA and CDR2 YSYEKL. The CDR3 contains 13 residues. The V segment lost 0 bases and the J segment 15 bases; nucleotides outside the gene matches: 6. CDR3 bases: TGCGCCAGCAGCCAAGATCTAGGGGACAGGGTGTTCTTC. Encoded protein: CASSQDLGDRVFF.

This clonotype was detected ten times or more. The V call is TRBV20-1, the J call TRBJ2-7; TRBD2 agrees at 7 bases. Germline V CDR1 and CDR2: DFQATT, SNEGSKA (reference sequence). The CDR3 has 13 amino acids. V dropped 4 bases and J dropped 3; count of bases not matched to a gene: 6. The CDR3 nucleotides are TGCAGTGCTAAGGGGACTACTTTCTACGAGCAGTACTTC. This translates into CSAKGTTFYEQYF.

As concerns this clonotype: Just one base apart from a much larger clone, this may be a read error. The CDR3, as DNA: TGTGCCAGCAGCCCGGGGGCGGGTGGAGGCAGTGAGCAGTTCTTC. It codes for CASSPGAGGGSEQFF. The chain couples TRBV9 to TRBJ2-1; D could derive from TRBD1 or TRBD2 (6 bases each). The CDR3 runs to 15 residues. V was cut by 4 bases and J by 9 bases, with 20 bases left in between. The germline V gene has CDR1 SGDLS and CDR2 YYNGEE.

V and J are TRBV11-2 and TRBJ2-2, with no clear D. The germline gives CDR1 SGHAT, CDR2 FQNNGV. Trimming took off 4 bases at V and 4 bases at J, with 16 bases between the two ends. CDR3 length: 16 residues. In DNA, the CDR3 is TGTGCCAGCAGCTCTTTAGCCCAGATCGGCACCGGGGAGCTGTTTTTT. This codes for CASSSLAQIGTGELFF.

Comment on this clonotype: This clone may be a read error of a much larger clone one base away. The CDR3 DNA follows: TGTGCCAGTAGTATAACAGGGATCGCCGGGGACGACGTCCTGACTTTC. It encodes CASSITGIAGDDVLTF. This chain joins TRBV19 and TRBJ2-6, with D tentatively TRBD1 (6 bases). The CDR3 covers 16 residues. Deletions cut 2 bases from V and 11 bases from J, with 19 bases between. From germline, CDR1 is LNHDA and CDR2 SQIVND (reference sequence). Combining the CDR3 with reference TRBV19 and TRBJ2-6 gives the whole variable domain DGGITQSPKYLFRKEGQNVTLSCEQNLNHDAMYWYRQDPGQGLRLIYYSQIVNDFQKGDIAEGYSVSREKKESFPLTVTSAQKNPTAFYLCASSITGIAGDDVLTFGAGSRLTVL.

This chain uses TRBV12-3 or TRBV12-4 with TRBJ2-3; the match to TRBD1 covers 7 bases. The junction had 13 bases not matched to a gene; V was cut back by 5 bases and J by 2 bases. The CDR3 runs 17 residues. The CDR3 sequence: CASSLFFGTATTDTQYF. CDR3 coding DNA: TGTGCCAGCAGTCTTTTTTTCGGGACAGCGACCACAGATACGCAGTATTTT.

This chain uses TRBV6-2 or TRBV6-3 with TRBJ1-1, with D hard to call. V shed 2 bases and J shed 0 bases, with 13 bases lying between them. CDR3 length: 16 residues. Germline lookup yields CDR1 MNHEY and CDR2 SVGEGT. The DNA of the CDR3 is TGTGCCAGCAGTTACCGCTTAGAGTGGGTGAACACTGAAGCTTTCTTT. Protein: CASSYRLEWVNTEAFF.

This chain uses TRBV7-9 with TRBJ2-5; 10 nucleotides line up with TRBD1. Per the germline V gene, CDR1 is SEHNR and CDR2 is FQNEAQ (reference sequence). V lost 7 bases, J lost 1 base, and 15 bases stayed unmatched. The CDR3 has 18 amino acids. The CDR3 reads CASNPSWDRGTGQETQYF. Here the CDR3 DNA reads TGTGCCAGCAACCCGTCCTGGGACAGGGGCACCGGCCAAGAGACCCAGTACTTC.

This clonotype appeared once. This may be a read error, as it is one base from a much larger clone. The rearrangement links TRBV5-1 to TRBJ2-7; a possible D gene is TRBD2 (6 bases). The ends were cut back, 7 bases at V and 5 bases at J, with 10 bases in the middle. The CDR3 length is 11 residues. The germline V gene has CDR1 SGHRS and CDR2 YFSETQ. This CDR3 is CASVGGDEQYF. The CDR3 DNA reads as TGCGCCAGCGTCGGGGGTGACGAGCAGTACTTC.

In its sample, this clonotype was seen many times. The rearrangement joins TRBV29-1 to TRBJ2-3; 12 bases align to TRBD2. CDR1 SQVTM and CDR2 ANQGSEA come from the germline V gene. CDR3 length: 15 amino acids. V was pared by 2 bases and J by 5 bases, with 5 bases of the junction left unmatched. CDR3 protein: CSVEPGLAGIDTQYF. The CDR3, as DNA: TGCAGCGTTGAACCCGGACTAGCGGGAATAGATACGCAGTATTTT.

This clonotype came up many times. This sequence joins TRBV28 and TRBJ2-1; 7 bases map to TRBD1. Germline CDR1 is MDHEN and CDR2 is SYDVKM. The CDR3 spans 17 residues. The V and J ends lost 4 bases and 4 bases, in that order; junction bases with no gene match: 13. The CDR3 loop reads CASSSRQGRTPYNEQFF. The CDR3 DNA is TGTGCCAGCAGTTCTCGACAGGGAAGAACGCCTTACAATGAGCAGTTCTTC.